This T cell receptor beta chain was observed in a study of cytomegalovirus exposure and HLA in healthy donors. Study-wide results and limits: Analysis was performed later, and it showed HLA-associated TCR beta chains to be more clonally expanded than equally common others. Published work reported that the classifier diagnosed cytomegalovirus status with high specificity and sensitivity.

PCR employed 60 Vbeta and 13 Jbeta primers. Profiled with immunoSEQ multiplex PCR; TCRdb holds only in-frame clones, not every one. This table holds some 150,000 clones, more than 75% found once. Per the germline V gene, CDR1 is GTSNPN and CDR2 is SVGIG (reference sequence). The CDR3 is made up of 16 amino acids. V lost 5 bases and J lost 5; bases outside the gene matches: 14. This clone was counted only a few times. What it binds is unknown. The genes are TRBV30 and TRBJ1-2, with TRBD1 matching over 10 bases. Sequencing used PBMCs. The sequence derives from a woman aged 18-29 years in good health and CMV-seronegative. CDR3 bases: TGTGCCTGGGACCCGGGACAGGGGCTCGTAGGTTATGGCTACACCTTC. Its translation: CAWDPGQGLVGYGYTF.